What follows are 14 T cell receptor beta chains derived from one specimen sequenced in a study of T cell repertoires in cytomegalovirus infection. TCRdb called the reads again in MiXCR, with one record for every CDR3 protein. The sample shows over 100,000 distinct CDR3 sequences, about 15% of them seen only once. The sequencing input was PBMCs. Receptor source: a human donor in good health (CMV status not recorded). Some clones in this sample may be carry-over from other donors' samples.

The genes are TRBV6-2 or TRBV6-3 and TRBJ2-3; unclear D gene. This CDR3 contains 15 residues. V lost 8 bases, J lost 2 bases, and 17 bases lay in between. Per germline, CDR1 MNHEY and CDR2 SVGEGT. CDR3 nucleotide sequence: TGTGCCAGCGGCGACCGGTACCACTACACAGATACGCAGTATTTT. Its protein is CASGDRYHYTDTQYF.

This clonotype was seen many times. V usage is TRBV29-1 and J usage is TRBJ1-2; 8 bases line up with TRBD1. CDR1 is SQVTM, CDR2 ANQGSEA, per germline. This CDR3 has 13 amino acids. The V segment lost 6 bases and the J segment 6 bases; nucleotides outside the gene matches: 9. The CDR3 coding sequence is TGCAGCGTGCCCGGACAGGGAGCCCATGGCTACACCTTC. The encoded protein is CSVPGQGAHGYTF.

The rearrangement joins TRBV4-1 to TRBJ2-7, with 8 positions matching TRBD2. The germline V gene has CDR1 MGHRA and CDR2 YSYEKL. This CDR3 comprises 16 residues. The V segment lost 1 base and the J segment 2 bases; nucleotides outside the gene matches: 7. The CDR3 sequence: CASSQGLSGGAYEQYF. The DNA for the CDR3 is TGCGCCAGCAGCCAAGGGTTGAGCGGGGGTGCCTACGAGCAGTACTTC.

In regard to this clonotype: A single base separates this from a much larger clone, so it may be a read error. This chain connects TRBV2 to TRBJ2-3; 10 positions agree with TRBD1. The length of the CDR3 is 15 residues. V was pared by 10 bases and J by 0 bases, with 7 bases of the junction left unmatched. The germline V gene has CDR1 SNHLY and CDR2 FYNNEI. The CDR3 DNA is TGTGCCAACATGGGACAGGGGACCAGCACAGATACGCAGTATTTT. It is translated as CANMGQGTSTDTQYF.

This chain links TRBV5-1 with TRBJ2-1; D unresolved. Trimming removed 0 bases at V and 5 bases at J, with 15 bases between. From germline, CDR1 is SGHRS and CDR2 YFSETQ. The CDR3 totals 16 residues. CDR3 sequence: CASSLVRSGFHNEQFF. The CDR3 coding sequence is TGCGCCAGCAGCTTGGTTCGCTCGGGTTTTCACAATGAGCAGTTCTTC.

This clonotype has at least ten counts. V and J are TRBV7-2 and TRBJ2-3, with 9 bases aligning to TRBD1. Germline values: CDR1 SGHTA, CDR2 FQGNSA. V dropped 5 bases and J dropped 4; count of bases not matched to a gene: 1. The CDR3 sequence is 13 residues long. The CDR3 loop reads CASSRQGADTQYF. The CDR3 coding sequence is TGTGCCAGCAGCCGACAGGGGGCAGATACGCAGTATTTT. The full variable domain, with the rest looked up from reference TRBV7-2 and TRBJ2-3, is GAGVSQSPSNKVTEKGKDVELRCDPISGHTALYWYRQSLGQGLEFLIYFQGNSAPDKSGLPSDRFSAERTGGSVSTLTIQRTQQEDSAVYLCASSRQGADTQYFGPGTRLTVL.

V and J are TRBV29-1 and TRBJ2-3; possibly TRBD1 or TRBD2 for D (7 bases each). Germline V gene sequence: CDR1 SQVTM, CDR2 ANQGSEA. CDR3 length: 13 residues. V was cut by 4 bases and J by 6 bases, with 14 bases left in between. CDR3 sequence: CSVVGEGADTQYF. The CDR3 DNA follows: TGCAGCGTTGTAGGGGAGGGGGCGGATACGCAGTATTTT.

The CDR3 here is CASSPHVREAGELFF. The CDR3, as DNA: TGTGCCAGCAGCCCCCATGTTCGGGAAGCCGGGGAGCTGTTTTTT. V usage is TRBV28 and J usage is TRBJ2-2; maybe TRBD2 (5 bases). The length of the CDR3 is 15 residues. CDR1 is MDHEN, CDR2 SYDVKM, per germline. The V gene lost 6 bases and the J gene lost 6 bases, with 17 bases spanning the gap.

The rearrangement joins TRBV5-6 to TRBJ1-1, with 10 bases identical to TRBD1. The V gene's germline CDR1 is SGHDT and CDR2 YYEEEE. V lost 4 bases to trimming and J lost 9 bases; unmatched junction nucleotides: 6. CDR3 length: 13 amino acids. The CDR3 bases are TGTGCCAGCAGCCCAGGACAGGGGGTCAAAGCTTTCTTT. It is translated as CASSPGQGVKAFF.

This clonotype has at least ten counts. This chain connects TRBV15 to TRBJ2-7; D remains ambiguous. The CDR3 has 14 amino acids. Germline CDR1 LNHNV, CDR2 YYDKDF (reference sequence). The V and J ends lost 0 bases and 2 bases respectively, with 8 bases between them. The DNA of the CDR3 is TGTGCCACCAGCAGAGAGAAGAAAACCTACGAGCAGTACTTC. It encodes CATSREKKTYEQYF. The variable domain in full, with the rest retrieved from reference TRBV15 and TRBJ2-7, is DAMVIQNPRYQVTQFGKPVTLSCSQTLNHNVMYWYQQKSSQAPKLLFHYYDKDFNNEADTPDNFQSRRPNTSFCFLDIRSPGLGDTAMYLCATSREKKTYEQYFGPGTRLTVT.

In its sample, this clonotype was seen many times. The J gene is TRBJ1-1, the V gene TRBV7-9, with a weak D call TRBD1 (5 bases). With 2 bases removed from V and 1 base from J, the gap between germline ends came to 8 bases. CDR3 length equals 14 residues. Germline CDR1 SEHNR, CDR2 FQNEAQ (reference sequence). In nucleotides, the CDR3 is TGTGCCAGCAGCTTACAGGGAGGGAACACTGAAGCTTTCTTT. Protein sequence: CASSLQGGNTEAFF.

This clonotype was observed a handful of times. The chain carries TRBV10-3 and TRBJ1-1; TRBD1 might be the D (6 bases). V was trimmed by 6 bases and J by 1 base, leaving 9 bases between them. This CDR3 is 13 amino acids long. From germline, CDR1 is ENHRY and CDR2 SYGVKD. This chain's CDR3 is CAISLDRNTEAFF. DNA for the CDR3: TGTGCCATCAGCCTGGACAGGAACACTGAAGCTTTCTTT.

This sequence joins TRBV11-2 and TRBJ2-1; possibly TRBD1 for D (6 bases). The germline gives CDR1 SGHAT, CDR2 FQNNGV. V lost 3 bases to trimming and J lost 12 bases, with 9 bases between them. CDR3 length: 11 residues. In DNA, the CDR3 is TGTGCCAGCAGCTTCAGGGGTCTGCAGTTCTTC. It encodes CASSFRGLQFF.

Ten or more counts support this clonotype. This chain connects TRBV20-1 to TRBJ1-1; 7 nucleotides match TRBD1. The CDR3 length is 13 residues. Germline CDR1 DFQATT, CDR2 SNEGSKA (reference sequence). Unmatched junction bases numbered 5, after V lost 0 bases and J lost 7 bases. CDR3 sequence reads: CSARELRTGEAFF. The CDR3 DNA is TGCAGTGCTAGAGAACTACGGACAGGTGAAGCTTTCTTT.